A selection of T cell receptor beta chains follows, all from one sample in a study of cytomegalovirus exposure and HLA in healthy donors. Profiled with immunoSEQ multiplex PCR; TCRdb holds only in-frame clones, not every one. The repertoire holds more than 130,000 clones, with about 79% as singletons. The sequenced material came from PBMCs. The receptors stem from a man in his forties or fifties in good health and CMV-seropositive. Both conserved end residues are part of each CDR3. Each record gives: J gene, V gene, clone size, D gene, CDR3 protein, CDR3 DNA. D genes are given only for firm matches. Clone size is stated in some rows and not others, as once, few, many or a class when expanded.

j_call: TRBJ2-3
v_call: TRBV5-1
clone_size: -
d_call: TRBD2
cdr3_aa: CASSFLGRVSTDTQYF
cdr3_nt: TGCGCCAGCAGCTTTCTCGGGAGGGTTTCCACAGATACGCAGTATTTT

j_call: TRBJ1-6
v_call: TRBV13
clone_size: few
d_call: -
cdr3_aa: CASTSGDGSSYNSPLHF
cdr3_nt: TGTGCCAGCACTAGCGGGGACGGGAGCTCCTATAATTCACCCCTCCACTTT

j_call: TRBJ2-7
v_call: TRBV2
clone_size: -
d_call: -
cdr3_aa: CAIERGVGYEQYF
cdr3_nt: TGTGCCATTGAAAGGGGTGTTGGCTACGAGCAGTACTTC

j_call: TRBJ1-1
v_call: TRBV5-5
clone_size: few
d_call: -
cdr3_aa: CASSQLNQAFF
cdr3_nt: TGTGCCAGCAGTCAACTGAACCAAGCTTTCTTT

j_call: TRBJ1-4
v_call: TRBV5-6
clone_size: few
d_call: -
cdr3_aa: CASSFERTVLNEKLFF
cdr3_nt: TGTGCCAGCAGCTTCGAGCGGACAGTCCTAAATGAAAAACTGTTTTTT

j_call: TRBJ1-1
v_call: TRBV5-1
clone_size: -
d_call: -
cdr3_aa: CASSLAGQLNTEAFF
cdr3_nt: TGCGCCAGCAGCTTGGCCGGACAGTTGAACACTGAAGCTTTCTTT

j_call: TRBJ2-2
v_call: TRBV7-8
clone_size: -
d_call: -
cdr3_aa: CASSPKLGSWNTGELFF
cdr3_nt: TGTGCCAGCAGCCCGAAACTAGGAAGTTGGAACACCGGGGAGCTGTTTTTT

j_call: TRBJ1-1
v_call: TRBV2
clone_size: -
d_call: -
cdr3_aa: CASTFYRAEAFF
cdr3_nt: TGTGCCAGCACATTTTACAGGGCTGAAGCTTTCTTT

j_call: TRBJ1-3
v_call: TRBV5-1
clone_size: once
d_call: TRBD1
cdr3_aa: CASPWTGLIGNTIYF
cdr3_nt: TGCGCCAGCCCTTGGACAGGGTTAATTGGAAACACCATATATTTT

j_call: TRBJ1-5
v_call: TRBV6-5
clone_size: -
d_call: TRBD1
cdr3_aa: CASRPTGYSNQPQHF
cdr3_nt: TGTGCCAGCAGGCCGACAGGGTATAGCAATCAGCCCCAGCATTTT

j_call: TRBJ1-1
v_call: TRBV9
clone_size: -
d_call: -
cdr3_aa: CASRPAGDIEAFF
cdr3_nt: TGTGCCAGCAGGCCCGCAGGGGACATTGAAGCTTTCTTT

j_call: TRBJ2-7
v_call: TRBV5-1
clone_size: -
d_call: -
cdr3_aa: CASSLATRVHEQYF
cdr3_nt: TGCGCCAGCAGCTTGGCCACCAGGGTCCACGAGCAGTACTTC

j_call: TRBJ2-1
v_call: TRBV6-4
clone_size: -
d_call: TRBD2
cdr3_aa: CASSDSFLAGGGNEQFF
cdr3_nt: TGTGCCAGCAGTGACTCCTTCCTAGCGGGAGGTGGGAATGAGCAGTTCTTC

j_call: TRBJ1-5
v_call: TRBV27
clone_size: -
d_call: -
cdr3_aa: CASSLNGGGPQHF
cdr3_nt: TGTGCCAGCAGTTTGAACGGAGGAGGGCCCCAGCATTTT

j_call: TRBJ1-1
v_call: TRBV6-1
clone_size: -
d_call: TRBD1
cdr3_aa: CASSWKGATEAFF
cdr3_nt: TGTGCCAGCAGTTGGAAGGGGGCAACTGAAGCTTTCTTT

j_call: TRBJ2-3
v_call: TRBV6-1
clone_size: -
d_call: TRBD2
cdr3_aa: CASLAGFGDTQYF
cdr3_nt: TGTGCCAGCCTAGCGGGATTTGGTGATACGCAGTATTTT

j_call: TRBJ2-7
v_call: TRBV7-9
clone_size: -
d_call: TRBD1
cdr3_aa: CASSPGTGAYEQYF
cdr3_nt: TGTGCCAGCAGCCCGGGGACAGGGGCCTACGAGCAGTACTTC

j_call: TRBJ1-2
v_call: TRBV18
clone_size: -
d_call: -
cdr3_aa: CASSQTGSRGYTF
cdr3_nt: TGTGCCAGCTCACAAACAGGGTCGAGAGGCTACACCTTC

j_call: TRBJ2-6
v_call: TRBV30
clone_size: -
d_call: -
cdr3_aa: CAWSVKYRGGAGANVLTF
cdr3_nt: TGTGCCTGGAGTGTAAAGTACAGGGGGGGTGCTGGGGCCAACGTCCTGACTTTC

j_call: TRBJ1-4
v_call: TRBV10-3
clone_size: -
d_call: -
cdr3_aa: CAISDWTARGEKLFF
cdr3_nt: TGTGCCATCAGTGACTGGACCGCAAGGGGTGAAAAACTGTTTTTT

j_call: TRBJ1-3
v_call: TRBV23-1
clone_size: -
d_call: TRBD1
cdr3_aa: CAQQGTGGPWGVGNTIYF
cdr3_nt: TGCGCGCAGCAGGGGACAGGGGGCCCCTGGGGAGTTGGAAACACCATATATTTT

j_call: TRBJ1-1
v_call: TRBV6-4
clone_size: -
d_call: -
cdr3_aa: CASSADSKTHEAFF
cdr3_nt: TGTGCCAGCAGCGCGGACAGCAAAACTCATGAAGCTTTCTTT

j_call: TRBJ1-3
v_call: TRBV30
clone_size: -
d_call: -
cdr3_aa: CAWRLSSGNTIYF
cdr3_nt: TGTGCCTGGAGACTGAGCTCTGGAAACACCATATATTTT

j_call: TRBJ1-2
v_call: TRBV9
clone_size: -
d_call: -
cdr3_aa: CASSAQGKSHYGYTF
cdr3_nt: TGTGCCAGCAGCGCTCAGGGGAAGTCCCACTATGGCTACACCTTC

j_call: TRBJ2-1
v_call: TRBV9
clone_size: few
d_call: -
cdr3_aa: CASSVRGSISNEQFF
cdr3_nt: TGTGCCAGCAGCGTAAGGGGGAGTATCAGCAATGAGCAGTTCTTC

j_call: TRBJ2-7
v_call: TRBV27
clone_size: -
d_call: -
cdr3_aa: CASSLQSQSYEQYF
cdr3_nt: TGTGCCAGCAGTTTACAGTCCCAATCCTACGAGCAGTACTTC

j_call: TRBJ1-6
v_call: TRBV30
clone_size: -
d_call: -
cdr3_aa: CAWSYSNSPLHF
cdr3_nt: TGTGCCTGGAGTTACAGTAATTCACCCCTCCACTTT

j_call: TRBJ2-1
v_call: TRBV5-4
clone_size: -
d_call: -
cdr3_aa: CASSIGTGGYNEQFF
cdr3_nt: TGTGCCAGCAGCATAGGGACTGGGGGGTACAATGAGCAGTTCTTC

j_call: TRBJ2-7
v_call: TRBV10-3
clone_size: -
d_call: -
cdr3_aa: CAIRDSRYEQYF
cdr3_nt: TGTGCCATCAGGGACAGTCGCTACGAGCAGTACTTC

j_call: TRBJ2-4
v_call: TRBV29-1
clone_size: -
d_call: TRBD2
cdr3_aa: CSVRASGESIQYF
cdr3_nt: TGCAGCGTTCGTGCCAGCGGGGAAAGCATTCAGTACTTC

j_call: TRBJ2-7
v_call: TRBV18
clone_size: -
d_call: TRBD2
cdr3_aa: CASSLLAGNTYEQYF
cdr3_nt: TGTGCCAGCTCACTTTTAGCGGGTAATACCTACGAGCAGTACTTC

j_call: TRBJ2-7
v_call: TRBV5-1
clone_size: -
d_call: -
cdr3_aa: CASSLAGGVVQYF
cdr3_nt: TGCGCCAGCAGCTTGGCCGGGGGAGTGGTGCAGTACTTC

j_call: TRBJ2-1
v_call: TRBV7-9
clone_size: once
d_call: -
cdr3_aa: CASSLIGSGGPDEQFF
cdr3_nt: TGTGCCAGCAGCTTAATTGGTAGCGGAGGCCCCGATGAGCAGTTCTTC

j_call: TRBJ1-2
v_call: TRBV7-2
clone_size: -
d_call: TRBD1
cdr3_aa: CATWDRVELGYTF
cdr3_nt: TGTGCCACCTGGGACAGGGTAGAGTTGGGCTACACCTTC

j_call: TRBJ2-7
v_call: TRBV9
clone_size: -
d_call: TRBD2
cdr3_aa: CASSRAGGGLHYEQYF
cdr3_nt: TGTGCCAGCAGCCGCGCGGGGGGGGGACTTCACTACGAGCAGTACTTC

j_call: TRBJ1-5
v_call: TRBV21-1
clone_size: -
d_call: -
cdr3_aa: CASSKGKGQGAVNQPQHF
cdr3_nt: TGTGCCAGCAGCAAAGGTAAGGGACAGGGGGCGGTCAATCAGCCCCAGCATTTT

j_call: TRBJ2-5
v_call: TRBV7-6
clone_size: few
d_call: TRBD1
cdr3_aa: CASSSRQGIETQYF
cdr3_nt: TGTGCCAGCAGCTCCCGACAGGGGATAGAGACCCAGTACTTC

j_call: TRBJ2-3
v_call: TRBV27
clone_size: -
d_call: TRBD1
cdr3_aa: CASSLSGQGTDTQYF
cdr3_nt: TGTGCCAGCAGTTTATCAGGACAGGGCACAGATACGCAGTATTTT

j_call: TRBJ1-1
v_call: TRBV5-4
clone_size: -
d_call: -
cdr3_aa: CASSRTGAGVRTEAFF
cdr3_nt: TGTGCCAGCAGCCGAACGGGTGCGGGGGTGAGGACTGAAGCTTTCTTT

j_call: TRBJ1-2
v_call: TRBV19
clone_size: -
d_call: TRBD1
cdr3_aa: CASSLTGTIWGYTF
cdr3_nt: TGTGCCAGTAGCCTGACAGGGACGATCTGGGGCTACACCTTC

j_call: TRBJ2-1
v_call: TRBV5-1
clone_size: -
d_call: TRBD1
cdr3_aa: CASSPGQGGNEQFF
cdr3_nt: TGCGCCAGCAGCCCGGGACAGGGCGGCAATGAGCAGTTCTTC

j_call: TRBJ1-4
v_call: TRBV5-1
clone_size: -
d_call: -
cdr3_aa: CASSFQATNEKLFF
cdr3_nt: TGCGCCAGCAGCTTTCAGGCAACTAATGAAAAACTGTTTTTT

j_call: TRBJ1-1
v_call: TRBV9
clone_size: -
d_call: TRBD1
cdr3_aa: CASSVGGQSTEAFF
cdr3_nt: TGTGCCAGCAGCGTAGGGGGACAGTCCACTGAAGCTTTCTTT

j_call: TRBJ1-5
v_call: TRBV6-5
clone_size: -
d_call: -
cdr3_aa: CASSYREAHQPQHF
cdr3_nt: TGTGCCAGCAGTTACAGGGAGGCTCATCAGCCCCAGCATTTT